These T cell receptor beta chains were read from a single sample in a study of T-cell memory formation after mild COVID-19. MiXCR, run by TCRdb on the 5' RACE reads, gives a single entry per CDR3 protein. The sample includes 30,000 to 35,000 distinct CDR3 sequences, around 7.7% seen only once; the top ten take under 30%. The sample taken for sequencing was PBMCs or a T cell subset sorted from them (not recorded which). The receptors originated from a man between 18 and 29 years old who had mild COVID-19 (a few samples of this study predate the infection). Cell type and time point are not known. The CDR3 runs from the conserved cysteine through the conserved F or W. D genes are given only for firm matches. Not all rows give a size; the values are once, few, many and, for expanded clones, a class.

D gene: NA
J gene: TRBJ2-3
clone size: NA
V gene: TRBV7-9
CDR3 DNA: TGTGCCAGCAGCTTAGTCGTGGGGGAGACAGATACGCAGTATTTT
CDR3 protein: CASSLVVGETDTQYF

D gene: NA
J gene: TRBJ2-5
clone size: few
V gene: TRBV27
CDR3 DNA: TGTGCCAGCAGTTTATGGGCCGACCTGGAGACCCAGTACTTC
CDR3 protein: CASSLWADLETQYF

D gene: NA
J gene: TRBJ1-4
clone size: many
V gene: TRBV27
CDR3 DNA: TGTGCCAGCAGTTTAAGGCCCAGGTTGGGTGAAAAACTGTTTTTT
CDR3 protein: CASSLRPRLGEKLFF

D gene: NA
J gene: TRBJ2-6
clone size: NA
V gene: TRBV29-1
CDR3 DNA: TGCAGCGCAGCAGGGGCTGGGGCCAACGTCCTGACTTTC
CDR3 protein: CSAAGAGANVLTF

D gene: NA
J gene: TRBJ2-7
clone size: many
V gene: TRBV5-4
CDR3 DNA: TGTGCCAGCAGCTTGGGGCTGGAGAATATCTACGAGCAGTACTTC
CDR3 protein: CASSLGLENIYEQYF

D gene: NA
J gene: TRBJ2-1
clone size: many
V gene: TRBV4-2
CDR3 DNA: TGTGCCAGCAGCCAAGACTCAAGCTCCTACAATGAGCAGTTCTTC
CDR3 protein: CASSQDSSSYNEQFF

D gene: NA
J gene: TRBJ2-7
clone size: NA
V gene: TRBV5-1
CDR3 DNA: TGCGCCAGCACCCGGGACGGCTCCTACGAGCAGTACTTC
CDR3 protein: CASTRDGSYEQYF

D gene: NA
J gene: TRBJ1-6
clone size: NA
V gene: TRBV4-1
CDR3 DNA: TGCGCCGGCAGCCCAAGATCAGTGGATTCACCCCTCCACTTT
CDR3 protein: CAGSPRSVDSPLHF

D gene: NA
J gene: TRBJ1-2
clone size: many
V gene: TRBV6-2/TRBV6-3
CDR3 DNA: TGTGCCAGCTCGAAGGGGTGGGATGATGGCTACACCTTC
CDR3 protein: CASSKGWDDGYTF

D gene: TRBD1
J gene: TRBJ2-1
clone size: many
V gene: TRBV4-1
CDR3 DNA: TGCGCCAGCAGCCATTGGACAGGGGACCCCTACAATGAGCAGTTCTTC
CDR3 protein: CASSHWTGDPYNEQFF

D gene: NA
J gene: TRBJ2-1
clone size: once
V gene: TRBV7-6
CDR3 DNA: TGTGCCAGCAGCCCCCCCGGGACCCGACGGAGTAATGAGCAGTTCTTC
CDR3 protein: CASSPPGTRRSNEQFF

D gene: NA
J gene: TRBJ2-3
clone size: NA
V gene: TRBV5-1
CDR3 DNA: TGCGCCAGCGGCAGGGGAGATACGCAGTATTTT
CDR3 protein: CASGRGDTQYF

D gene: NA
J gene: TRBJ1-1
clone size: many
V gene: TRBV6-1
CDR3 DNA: TGTGCCAGCAGTGAACAAGGGGAAGGCACTGAAGCTTTCTTT
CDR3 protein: CASSEQGEGTEAFF

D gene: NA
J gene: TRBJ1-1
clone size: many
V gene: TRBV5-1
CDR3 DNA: TGCGCCAGCAGCTTGGACACGAACACTGAAGCTTTCTTT
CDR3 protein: CASSLDTNTEAFF

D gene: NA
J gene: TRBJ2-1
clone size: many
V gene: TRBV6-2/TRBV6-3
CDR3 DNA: NA
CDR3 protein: CASSSSGADEQFF

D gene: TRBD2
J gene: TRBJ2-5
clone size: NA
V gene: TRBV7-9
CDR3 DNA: TGTGCCAGCAGCCGACCGGGACTAGCGGTCCAAGAGACCCAGTACTTC
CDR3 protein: CASSRPGLAVQETQYF

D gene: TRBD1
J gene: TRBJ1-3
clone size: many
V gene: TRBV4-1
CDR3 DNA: TGCGCCAGCAGCCTTGACAGGGGGCACGGAAACACCATATATTTT
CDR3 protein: CASSLDRGHGNTIYF

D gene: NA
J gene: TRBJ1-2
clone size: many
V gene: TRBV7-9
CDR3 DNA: TGTGCCAGCAGCTCTGTACCAAATAACTATGGCTACACCTTC
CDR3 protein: CASSSVPNNYGYTF

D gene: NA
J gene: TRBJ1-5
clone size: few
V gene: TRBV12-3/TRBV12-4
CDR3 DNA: TGTGCCAGCAGTTTAGGTAACAATCAGCCCCAGCATTTT
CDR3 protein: CASSLGNNQPQHF

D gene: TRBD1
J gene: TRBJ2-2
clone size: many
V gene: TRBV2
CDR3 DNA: TGTGCCAGCAGTCCGTCCCCAGGGGGTGCCGGGGAGCTGTTTTTT
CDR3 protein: CASSPSPGGAGELFF

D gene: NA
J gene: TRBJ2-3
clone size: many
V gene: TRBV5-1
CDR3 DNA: TGCGCCAGCAGCTTCGGGCAGGGAGGCACAGATACGCAGTATTTT
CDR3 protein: CASSFGQGGTDTQYF

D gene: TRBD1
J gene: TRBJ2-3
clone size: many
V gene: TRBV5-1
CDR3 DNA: TGCGCCAGCAGCTTGCCCGGGACAGGGATCACAGATACGCAGTATTTT
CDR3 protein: CASSLPGTGITDTQYF